Following are 31 T cell receptor beta chains from one sample sequenced in a study of post-analysis software for immune sequencing data. Points from the study as a whole: Patients showed TRBV5-6, TRBV5-1 and TRBV20-1 among 4 or 5 TRBV segments more frequent than in controls.

The antigens of these receptors remain unknown. cDNA libraries of TCR beta carried unique molecular identifiers. MiXCR, applied by TCRdb to the PCR reads, yields one record per CDR3 protein. Of about 540,000 distinct CDR3 sequences listed, approximately 34% are singletons. Sequenced sample: blood. The receptors originated from a girl aged 2-17 years with multiple sclerosis.

V is TRBV27 and J is TRBJ2-2, with 7 bases identical to TRBD1. CDR1 and CDR2 (germline): MNHEY, SMNVEV (reference sequence). Unmatched junction bases numbered 10, after V lost 5 bases and J lost 7 bases. This CDR3 spans 15 amino acids. The DNA for the CDR3 is TGTGCCAGCAGTCTCCCGGGACAGCCTTTCGGGGAGCTGTTTTTT. Protein sequence: CASSLPGQPFGELFF.

This clonotype was counted at least ten times. The rearrangement uses TRBV9 and TRBJ2-3; D gene unclear. Trimming removed 0 bases from V and 6 bases from J, with 2 bases in between. CDR1 and CDR2 from the germline V gene are SGDLS and YYNGEE. This CDR3 is built from 11 residues. The CDR3 DNA follows: TGTGCCAGCAGCGTAGGCGATACGCAGTATTTT. Protein: CASSVGDTQYF.

This clonotype showed up just a few times. The chain has TRBV11-2 and TRBJ2-1; 13 bases agree with TRBD2. The CDR3 is made up of 15 amino acids. V was clipped by 5 bases and J by 6 bases; unmatched bases: 4. Per germline, CDR1 SGHAT and CDR2 FQNNGV. CDR3 sequence: CASSRLAGGFNEQFF. CDR3 nucleotides: TGTGCCAGCAGCCGACTAGCGGGGGGCTTCAATGAGCAGTTCTTC.

This clonotype was recorded a few times. This rearrangement joins TRBV5-1 to TRBJ2-3; 8 bases agree with TRBD2. Per germline, CDR1 SGHRS and CDR2 YFSETQ. V lost 0 bases to trimming and J lost 4 bases; unmatched junction nucleotides: 13. The CDR3 spans 18 residues. The CDR3 DNA reads TGCGCCAGCAGCTTGGTTGGGGTCCGGAGCGGGGGACCAGATACGCAGTATTTT. It encodes CASSLVGVRSGGPDTQYF.

This clonotype was found a few times. A read error may produce the germline difference seen at one junction end. CDR3 region: CGSSEQGSYEQYF. The DNA for the CDR3 is TGTGGCAGCAGTGAACAAGGGTCCTACGAGCAGTACTTC. The gene calls are TRBV2 and TRBJ2-7; D remains unclear. The CDR3 extends over 13 amino acids. Looked up from germline, CDR1 is SNHLY and CDR2 is FYNNEI.

The V gene is TRBV28, the J gene TRBJ1-1, with a weak D call TRBD1 (5 bases). The V gene's germline CDR1 is MDHEN and CDR2 SYDVKM. V was pared by 2 bases and J by 1 base, with 11 bases between. The CDR3 runs to 15 residues. The CDR3 sequence: CASSLTDTWNTEAFF. DNA of the CDR3: TGTGCCAGCAGTTTAACGGACACCTGGAACACTGAAGCTTTCTTT.

CDR3 residues: CASSQDGQGSTYEQYF. CDR3 DNA: TGCGCCAGCAGCCAAGACGGGCAGGGCTCCACCTACGAGCAGTACTTC. The chain joins TRBV4-1 to TRBJ2-7; D possibly corresponds to TRBD1 (5 bases). Trimming took off 0 bases at V and 2 bases at J, with 14 bases between the two ends. The germline V gene encodes CDR1 MGHRA and CDR2 YSYEKL. This CDR3 region has 16 residues.

The chain uses TRBV24-1 and TRBJ2-3; D call uncertain. V was shortened by 4 bases and J by 2 bases, with 15 bases between the two germline ends. Germline V gene sequence: CDR1 KGHDR, CDR2 SFDVKD. This CDR3 contains 16 residues. DNA for the CDR3: TGTGCCACCAGTGACGACGAAGGGTTAAACACAGATACGCAGTATTTT. Its translation: CATSDDEGLNTDTQYF.

This clonotype came up a few times. The chain is built from TRBV7-9 and TRBJ1-2, with 10 bases fitting TRBD1. CDR1 is SEHNR, CDR2 FQNEAQ, per germline (reference sequence). The junction had 12 bases not matched to a gene; V was cut back by 4 bases and J by 4 bases. This CDR3 is 17 amino acids long. The CDR3 sequence is CASSYGTGEDLIYGYTF. The CDR3 DNA sequence: TGTGCCAGCAGCTATGGGACAGGGGAGGATCTTATCTATGGCTACACCTTC.

The chain recombines TRBV7-8 with TRBJ2-3; TRBD1 aligns across 8 bases. Germline assignment: CDR1 SGHVS and CDR2 FQNEAQ. V dropped 5 bases and J dropped 7; count of bases not matched to a gene: 11. The CDR3 spans 15 residues. The CDR3 reads CASSPRDRMTNTQYF. Here the CDR3 DNA reads TGTGCCAGCAGCCCCCGGGACAGGATGACAAATACGCAGTATTTT.

This clonotype appeared a few times. The J gene is TRBJ2-1, the V gene TRBV7-8; TRBD2 aligns across 11 bases. The CDR3 has 17 amino acids. Trimming removed 1 base from V and 8 bases from J; junction bases left unmatched: 10. In germline, CDR1 is SGHVS, CDR2 FQNEAQ. The CDR3 is CASSLETLAGGHYEQFF. Here the CDR3 DNA reads TGTGCCAGCAGCTTAGAAACCCTAGCGGGGGGTCATTATGAGCAGTTCTTC.

The rearrangement joins TRBV15 to TRBJ2-5; no clear D gene. Germline assignment: CDR1 LNHNV and CDR2 YYDKDF (reference sequence). V shed 1 base and J shed 5 bases, with 14 bases lying between them. The CDR3 covers 15 residues. The CDR3: CATSRAQRVTETQYF. CDR3 nucleotides: TGTGCCACCAGCAGAGCACAAAGGGTCACGGAGACCCAGTACTTC.

The V call is TRBV6-6, the J call TRBJ1-4, with 7 bases matching TRBD1. This CDR3 is built from 14 residues. Germline loops: CDR1 MNHNY, CDR2 SVGAGI (reference sequence). Germline trimming cut 5 bases from V and 0 bases from J; bases unmatched to any gene: 0. CDR3 sequence: CASSGTATNEKLFF. CDR3 DNA: TGTGCCAGCAGTGGGACAGCAACTAATGAAAAACTGTTTTTT.

This clonotype was observed a few times. The V call is TRBV6-6, the J call TRBJ2-6, with a weak D call TRBD2 (5 bases). The length of the CDR3 is 16 residues. Trimming shortened V by 2 bases and J by 4 bases, and 12 bases separated the two germline ends. Germline CDR1 MNHNY, CDR2 SVGAGI (reference sequence). The CDR3 protein is CASSYGMGRGANVLTF. The CDR3 DNA reads TGTGCCAGCAGTTACGGTATGGGGAGAGGGGCCAACGTCCTGACTTTC.

This clonotype has only a few counts. This rearrangement joins TRBV7-9 to TRBJ1-5; 8 bases are a match to TRBD1. CDR1 is SEHNR, CDR2 FQNEAQ, per germline (reference sequence). This CDR3 is built from 15 residues. J gave up 4 bases and V 4 bases, and 6 bases lay outside the gene matches. The CDR3 DNA follows: TGTGCCAGCAGCTCAACGGACAGGGCGAATCAGCCCCAGCATTTT. Translation: CASSSTDRANQPQHF.

V gene TRBV4-2 combines with J gene TRBJ1-2; D is ambiguous. Trimming pared 4 bases from V and 2 bases from J, leaving 11 bases between. The CDR3 is 14 residues long. The germline V gene has CDR1 LGHNA and CDR2 YNFKEQ. In DNA, the CDR3 is TGTGCCAGCAGCCGGGAGTTAGGGAACTATGGCTACACCTTC. This gives the protein CASSRELGNYGYTF.

V usage is TRBV11-2 and J usage is TRBJ1-2, with D unclear. V shed 1 base and J shed 0 bases, with 15 bases lying between them. The germline CDR1 and CDR2 sequences are SGHAT and FQNNGV. CDR3 length equals 17 residues. This CDR3 reads CASSLGSFWETNYGYTF. CDR3 DNA sequence: TGTGCCAGCAGCTTAGGTTCTTTCTGGGAAACTAACTATGGCTACACCTTC.

A few counts support this clonotype. The chain carries TRBV3-1 and TRBJ2-3; 7 nucleotides line up with TRBD1. Germline V CDR1 and CDR2: LGHDT, YNNKEL (reference sequence). There are 16 residues in the CDR3. Trimming cost V 4 bases and J 3 bases; bases outside gene matches: 10. CDR3 coding DNA: TGTGCCAGCAGCCCGTGGACAGGCCGGGATACAGATACGCAGTATTTT. As protein: CASSPWTGRDTDTQYF.

CDR3 nucleotides: TGCAGTGCTAGAGTTTGGGGCAGGGGAGATCAGCCCCAGCATTTT. Translation gives CSARVWGRGDQPQHF. This chain connects TRBV20-1 to TRBJ1-5; a weak D match, TRBD1 (6 bases). The V and J ends lost 1 base and 5 bases respectively, with 15 bases between them. This CDR3 has 15 amino acids. Germline CDR1 DFQATT, CDR2 SNEGSKA (reference sequence).

The genes are TRBV7-8 and TRBJ2-7; possible D gene TRBD2, 6 bases. CDR3 length: 15 residues. CDR1 and CDR2 (germline): SGHVS, FQNEAQ. V lost 6 bases and J 2 bases, leaving 17 bases between the germline ends. The CDR3 DNA follows: TGTGCCAGCAGGACCGGGACTCAAGTCGCCTACGAGCAGTACTTC. This codes for CASRTGTQVAYEQYF.

The CDR3 bases are TGCGCCAGCAGCCAAGTAGGGACAGGGAACTATGGCTACACCTTC. Translated, it gives CASSQVGTGNYGYTF. This chain links TRBV4-1 with TRBJ1-2; 9 bases match TRBD1. The V and J ends lost 1 base and 2 bases, in that order; junction bases with no gene match: 2. This CDR3 is 15 amino acids long. The germline CDR1 and CDR2 sequences are MGHRA and YSYEKL.

J is TRBJ1-6 and V is TRBV2; D ambiguous. V dropped 3 bases and J dropped 8 bases, with 11 bases sitting between them. Germline V gene lookup returns CDR1 SNHLY and CDR2 FYNNEI. CDR3 length: 14 amino acids. This CDR3 is CASSEWGVDSPLHF. The CDR3 region has the DNA TGTGCCAGCAGTGAGTGGGGAGTTGATTCACCCCTCCACTTT.

V is TRBV7-9 and J is TRBJ1-2, with TRBD1 as a possible D gene (6 bases). This CDR3 has 14 amino acids. The germline CDR1 and CDR2 sequences are SEHNR and FQNEAQ (reference sequence). V was shortened by 0 bases and J by 7 bases, with 12 bases between the two germline ends. The CDR3 here is CASSLARGLGGYTF. The CDR3 coding sequence is TGTGCCAGCAGCTTAGCGCGGGGGCTGGGTGGCTACACCTTC.

Only a few counts were recorded for this clonotype. The chain joins TRBV7-8 to TRBJ1-2; 8 bases are shared with TRBD1. V trimming: 4 bases; J trimming: 5 bases; junction bases outside the gene matches: 9. The CDR3 runs to 15 residues. Per the germline V gene, CDR1 is SGHVS and CDR2 is FQNEAQ. CDR3: CASSWRDRREYGYTF. Written as DNA, the CDR3 is TGTGCCAGCAGCTGGCGGGACAGGCGGGAGTATGGCTACACCTTC.

The rearrangement joins TRBV7-2 to TRBJ1-6; the D gene is possibly TRBD1 (6 bases). This CDR3 is built from 15 residues. The V and J ends lost 5 bases and 8 bases respectively, with 16 bases between them. Germline lookup yields CDR1 SGHTA and CDR2 FQGNSA. The CDR3 region has the DNA TGTGCCAGCAGCCTCCGGGACACACCATATTCACCCCTCCACTTT. Amino acid sequence: CASSLRDTPYSPLHF.

The chain is built from TRBV7-2 and TRBJ1-1; D possibly corresponds to TRBD1 (5 bases). The CDR3 contains 15 residues. The V end was cut by 5 bases, the J end by 0 bases, with 13 bases between. Germline V gene data show CDR1 as SGHTA and CDR2 as FQGNSA. The CDR3 DNA reads TGTGCCAGCAGCCCGGGACTGCAAATGAACACTGAAGCTTTCTTT. It specifies CASSPGLQMNTEAFF.

This clonotype was observed a few times. The genes are TRBV5-1 and TRBJ2-5, with a weak D call TRBD2 (5 bases). V lost 1 base to trimming and J lost 5 bases, with 12 bases between them. This CDR3 region has 14 residues. CDR1 is SGHRS, CDR2 YFSETQ, per germline. CDR3 nucleotides: TGCGCCAGCAGCTTGCGCGGGCCCGAGGAGACCCAGTACTTC. Translating it yields CASSLRGPEETQYF.

This clonotype was observed a handful of times. The rearrangement links TRBV6-1 to TRBJ2-3, with a possible D match to TRBD1 (7 bases). The germline V and J ends were trimmed by 4 bases and 0 bases, with 11 bases remaining between them. CDR1 and CDR2 from the germline V gene are MNHNS and SASEGT. The CDR3 totals 15 residues. The CDR3 DNA reads as TGTGCCAGCAGTGCGGAGGGGGCAAGCACAGATACGCAGTATTTT. The encoded protein is CASSAEGASTDTQYF.

This clonotype was seen a handful of times. The chain is built from TRBV9 and TRBJ2-1; 7 bases map to TRBD2. Germline trimming cut 4 bases from V and 9 bases from J; bases unmatched to any gene: 4. Germline V lookup: CDR1 SGDLS, CDR2 YYNGEE. This CDR3 is built from 12 residues. CDR3 sequence reads: CASSLPGGEQFF. For the CDR3, the DNA is TGTGCCAGCAGCCTCCCGGGGGGTGAGCAGTTCTTC.

The table lists this clonotype with a few counts. V is TRBV6-1 and J is TRBJ2-7; D is perhaps TRBD2 (5 bases). V was pared by 6 bases and J by 0 bases, with 12 bases between. The CDR3 is 14 amino acids. The germline V gene has CDR1 MNHNS and CDR2 SASEGT. The CDR3 loop is CASRWPGISYEQYF. In DNA, the CDR3 is TGTGCCAGCAGATGGCCGGGAATCTCCTACGAGCAGTACTTC.

The V call is TRBV11-2, the J call TRBJ1-1; perhaps TRBD1 as D (6 bases). CDR1 SGHAT and CDR2 FQNNGV come from the germline V gene. V was pared by 5 bases and J by 0 bases, with 13 bases between. This CDR3 is 15 amino acids long. The CDR3 region is CASSQWTVMNTEAFF. The CDR3 DNA reads TGTGCCAGCAGCCAATGGACAGTAATGAACACTGAAGCTTTCTTT. The variable domain in full, completed from reference TRBV11-2 and TRBJ1-1, reads EAGVAQSPRYKIIEKRQSVAFWCNPISGHATLYWYQQILGQGPKLLIQFQNNGVVDDSQLPKDRFSAERLKGVDSTLKIQPAKLEDSAVYLCASSQWTVMNTEAFFGQGTRLTVV.